The sequence of this T cell receptor beta chain was determined in a study of blood T cell repertoires in COVID-19. Overall study context: Some COVID-19 samples were acute and others convalescent; all came from the United States, Italy and Spain. PBMCs, B-cell-depleted T cells, or T cells were the source of the cDNA or gDNA that made up the material.

Study processing details: Estimation of nucleated cell counts was performed using reference gene primer amplification. Only in-frame clones appear in the TCRdb table, and some are missing; sequencing was by immunoSEQ multiplex PCR. V and J calls and clone size come straight from that table; D and trimming were deduced from the DNA. Among 68,000 or so clones, roughly 90% were seen once, and the ten largest hold 7.3%. With 0 bases removed from V and 3 bases from J, the gap between germline ends came to 3 bases. The CDR3 runs 12 residues. CDR1 is MNHNY and CDR2 is SVGAGI in the germline V gene (reference sequence). This clone was seen only a few times. Seattle researchers signed up patients amid active infection and tracked them longitudinally.

Sequenced sample: peripheral blood. The chain carries TRBV6-6 and TRBJ2-7; D is ambiguous. This receptor was taken from a man aged 40-49 years with COVID-19, enrolled during active disease. CDR3 coding DNA: TGTGCCAGCAGTTACTCTAGCTACGAGCAGTACTTC. Translated, it gives CASSYSSYEQYF.